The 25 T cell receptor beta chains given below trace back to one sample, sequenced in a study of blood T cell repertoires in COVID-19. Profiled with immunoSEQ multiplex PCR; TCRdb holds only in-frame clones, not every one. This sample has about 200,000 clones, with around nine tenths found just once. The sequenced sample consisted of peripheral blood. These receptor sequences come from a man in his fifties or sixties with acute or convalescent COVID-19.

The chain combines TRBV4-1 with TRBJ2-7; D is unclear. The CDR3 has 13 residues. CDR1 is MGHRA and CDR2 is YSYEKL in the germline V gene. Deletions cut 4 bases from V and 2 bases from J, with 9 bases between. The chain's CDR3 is CASSLESAYEQYF. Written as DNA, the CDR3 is TGCGCCAGCAGCCTAGAGAGTGCCTACGAGCAGTACTTC.

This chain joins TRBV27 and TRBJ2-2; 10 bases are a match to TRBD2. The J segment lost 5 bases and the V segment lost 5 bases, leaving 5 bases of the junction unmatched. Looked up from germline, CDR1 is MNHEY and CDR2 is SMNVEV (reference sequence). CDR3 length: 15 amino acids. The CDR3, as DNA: TGTGCCAGCAGTCCTAGCGGGAGTCGGACCGGGGAGCTGTTTTTT. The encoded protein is CASSPSGSRTGELFF.

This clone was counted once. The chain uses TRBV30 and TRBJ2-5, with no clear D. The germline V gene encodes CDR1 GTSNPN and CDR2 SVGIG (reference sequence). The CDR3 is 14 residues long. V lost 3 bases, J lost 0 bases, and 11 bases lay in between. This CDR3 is CAWSLNGYQETQYF. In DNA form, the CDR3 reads TGTGCCTGGAGCCTCAACGGGTACCAAGAGACCCAGTACTTC.

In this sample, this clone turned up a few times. The CDR3 sequence is CASSPGEASNQPQHF. The CDR3 DNA reads as TGTGCCAGCAGCCCCGGTGAGGCTAGCAATCAGCCCCAGCATTTT. The chain links TRBV4-2 to TRBJ1-5; D call uncertain. V was shortened by 4 bases and J by 0 bases, with 10 bases between the two germline ends. Germline V gene lookup returns CDR1 LGHNA and CDR2 YNFKEQ. CDR3 length equals 15 residues.

CDR3 sequence reads: CASSVFRLSVPEQYF. The DNA of the CDR3 is TGTGCCAGCAGTGTTTTTCGGTTAAGCGTTCCCGAGCAGTACTTC. The chain couples TRBV2 to TRBJ2-7; D is undetermined. The CDR3 loop spans 15 amino acids. Trimming shortened V by 4 bases and J by 6 bases, and 19 bases separated the two germline ends. Looked up from germline, CDR1 is SNHLY and CDR2 is FYNNEI.

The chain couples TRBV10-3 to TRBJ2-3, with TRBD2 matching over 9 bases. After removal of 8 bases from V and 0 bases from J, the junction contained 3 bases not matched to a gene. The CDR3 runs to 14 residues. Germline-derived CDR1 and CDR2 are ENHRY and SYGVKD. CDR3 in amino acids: CAIDAGGSTDTQYF. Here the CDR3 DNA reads TGTGCCATCGATGCGGGAGGGAGCACAGATACGCAGTATTTT.

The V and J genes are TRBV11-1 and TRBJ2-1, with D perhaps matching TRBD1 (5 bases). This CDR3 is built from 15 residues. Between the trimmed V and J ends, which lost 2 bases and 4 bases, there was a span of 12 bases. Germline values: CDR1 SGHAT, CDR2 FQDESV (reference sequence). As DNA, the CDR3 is TGTGCCAGCAGCTTATGGGGCCTGTATTACAATGAGCAGTTCTTC. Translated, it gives CASSLWGLYYNEQFF.

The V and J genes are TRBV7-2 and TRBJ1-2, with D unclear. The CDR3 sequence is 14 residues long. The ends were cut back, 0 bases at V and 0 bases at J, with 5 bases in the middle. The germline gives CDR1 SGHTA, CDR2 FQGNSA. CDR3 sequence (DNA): TGTGCCAGCAGCTTAGCAGCAACTAACTATGGCTACACCTTC. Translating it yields CASSLAATNYGYTF.

CDR3: CATSPQGSRATDTQYF. The CDR3 region has the DNA TGTGCCACCAGTCCGCAGGGAAGTAGGGCCACAGATACGCAGTATTTT. The chain has TRBV24-1 and TRBJ2-3; possibly TRBD1 for D (5 bases). The V end lost 6 bases, the J end lost 2 bases, and 17 bases lay between the germline ends. Germline CDR1 KGHDR, CDR2 SFDVKD. This CDR3 spans 16 amino acids.

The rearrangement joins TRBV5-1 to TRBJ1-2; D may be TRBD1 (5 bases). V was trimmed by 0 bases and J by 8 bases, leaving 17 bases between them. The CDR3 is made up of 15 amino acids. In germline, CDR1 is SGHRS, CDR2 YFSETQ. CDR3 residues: CASSLVPGEETGYTF. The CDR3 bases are TGCGCCAGCAGCTTGGTTCCGGGGGAGGAAACGGGCTACACCTTC.

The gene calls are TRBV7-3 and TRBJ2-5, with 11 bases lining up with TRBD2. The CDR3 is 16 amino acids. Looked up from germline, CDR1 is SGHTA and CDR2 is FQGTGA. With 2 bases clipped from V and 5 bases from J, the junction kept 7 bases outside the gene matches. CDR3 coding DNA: TGTGCCAGCAGCTTACTTAGCGGGAGGGCCGGGGAGACCCAGTACTTC. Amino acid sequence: CASSLLSGRAGETQYF.

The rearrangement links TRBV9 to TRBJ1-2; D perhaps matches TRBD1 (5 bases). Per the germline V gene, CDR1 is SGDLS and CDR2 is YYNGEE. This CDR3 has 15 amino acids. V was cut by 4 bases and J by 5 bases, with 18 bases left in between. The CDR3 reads CASSLDTWGLYGYTF. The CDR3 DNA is TGTGCCAGCAGCCTCGACACTTGGGGCCTTTATGGCTACACCTTC.

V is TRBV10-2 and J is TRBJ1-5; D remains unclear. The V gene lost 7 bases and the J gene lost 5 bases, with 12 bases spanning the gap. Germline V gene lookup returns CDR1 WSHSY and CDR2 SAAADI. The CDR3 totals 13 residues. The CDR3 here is CASKVGKDQPQHF. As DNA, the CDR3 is TGCGCCAGCAAGGTCGGGAAAGATCAGCCCCAGCATTTT.

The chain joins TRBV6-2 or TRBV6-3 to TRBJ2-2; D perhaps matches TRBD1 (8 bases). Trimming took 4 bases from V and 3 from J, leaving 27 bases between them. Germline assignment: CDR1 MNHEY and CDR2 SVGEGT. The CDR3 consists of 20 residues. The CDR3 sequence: CASSSILSLWTGRDTGELFF. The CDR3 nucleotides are TGTGCCAGCAGTTCCATACTATCGCTTTGGACAGGGAGGGACACCGGGGAGCTGTTTTTT.

This CDR3 reads CASSRTSGTTHPYEQYF. The CDR3 DNA is TGCGCCAGCAGTCGGACTAGCGGGACCACCCACCCATACGAGCAGTACTTC. The V gene is TRBV10-2, the J gene TRBJ2-7; 12 bases fit TRBD2. The CDR3 spans 17 residues. V was clipped by 5 bases and J by 4 bases; unmatched bases: 12. Germline-derived CDR1 and CDR2 are WSHSY and SAAADI.

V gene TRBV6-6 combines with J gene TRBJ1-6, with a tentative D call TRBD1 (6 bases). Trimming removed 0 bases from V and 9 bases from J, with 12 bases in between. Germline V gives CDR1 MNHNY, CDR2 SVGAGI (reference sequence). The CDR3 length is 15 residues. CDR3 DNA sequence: TGTGCCAGCAGTTACTCGGGGGACAAGGGTTCACCCCTCCACTTT. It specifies CASSYSGDKGSPLHF.

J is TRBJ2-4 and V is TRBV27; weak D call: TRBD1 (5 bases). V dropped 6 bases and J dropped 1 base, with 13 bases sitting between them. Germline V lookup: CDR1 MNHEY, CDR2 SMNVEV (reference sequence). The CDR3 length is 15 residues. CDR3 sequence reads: CASSTRTSAKNIQYF. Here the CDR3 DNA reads TGTGCCAGCAGCACCAGGACATCCGCCAAAAACATTCAGTACTTC.

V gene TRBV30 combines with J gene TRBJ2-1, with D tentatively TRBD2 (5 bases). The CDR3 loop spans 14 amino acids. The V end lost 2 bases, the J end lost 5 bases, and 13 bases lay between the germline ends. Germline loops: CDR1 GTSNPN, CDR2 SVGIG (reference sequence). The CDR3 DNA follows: TGTGCCTGGAGTACGGCGAGCGGTCACAATGAGCAGTTCTTC. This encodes CAWSTASGHNEQFF.

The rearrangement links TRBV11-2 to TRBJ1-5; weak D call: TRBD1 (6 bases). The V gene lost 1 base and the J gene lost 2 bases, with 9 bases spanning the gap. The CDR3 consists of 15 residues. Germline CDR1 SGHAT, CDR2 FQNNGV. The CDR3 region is CASSLGTEGNQPQHF. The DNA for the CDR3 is TGTGCCAGCAGCTTAGGGACAGAGGGCAATCAGCCCCAGCATTTT.

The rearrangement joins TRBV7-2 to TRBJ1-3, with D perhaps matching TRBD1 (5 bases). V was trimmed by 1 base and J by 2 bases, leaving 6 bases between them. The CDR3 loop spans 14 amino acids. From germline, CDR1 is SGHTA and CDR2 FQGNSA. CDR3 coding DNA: TGTGCCAGCAGCTTAGGGGGGGCTGGAAACACCATATATTTT. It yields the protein CASSLGGAGNTIYF.

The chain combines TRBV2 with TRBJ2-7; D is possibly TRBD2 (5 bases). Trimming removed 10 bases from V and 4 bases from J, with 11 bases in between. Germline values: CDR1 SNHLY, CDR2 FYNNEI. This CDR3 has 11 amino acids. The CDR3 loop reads CATGLHYEQYV. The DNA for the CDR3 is TGTGCCACCGGACTTCATTACGAGCAGTACGTC.

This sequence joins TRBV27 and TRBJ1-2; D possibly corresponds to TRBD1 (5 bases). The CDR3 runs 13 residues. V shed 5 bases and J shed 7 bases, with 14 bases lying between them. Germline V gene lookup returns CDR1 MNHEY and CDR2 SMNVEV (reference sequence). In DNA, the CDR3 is TGTGCCAGCAGTACCTATTCGGGACTTGGCTACACCTTC. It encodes CASSTYSGLGYTF.

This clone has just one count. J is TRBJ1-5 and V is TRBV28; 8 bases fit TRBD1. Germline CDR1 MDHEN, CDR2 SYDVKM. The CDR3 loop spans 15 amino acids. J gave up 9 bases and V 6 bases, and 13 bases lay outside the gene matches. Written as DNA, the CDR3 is TGTGCCAGCAGCTTCCACCGACAGGGGCTGGGGCCCCAGCATTTT. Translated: CASSFHRQGLGPQHF.

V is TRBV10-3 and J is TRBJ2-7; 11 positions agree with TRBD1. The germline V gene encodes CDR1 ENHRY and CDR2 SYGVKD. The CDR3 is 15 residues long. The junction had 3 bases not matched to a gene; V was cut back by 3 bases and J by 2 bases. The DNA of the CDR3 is TGTGCCATCAGTGAAGGACAGGGGGCCCCCTACGAGCAGTACTTC. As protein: CAISEGQGAPYEQYF.

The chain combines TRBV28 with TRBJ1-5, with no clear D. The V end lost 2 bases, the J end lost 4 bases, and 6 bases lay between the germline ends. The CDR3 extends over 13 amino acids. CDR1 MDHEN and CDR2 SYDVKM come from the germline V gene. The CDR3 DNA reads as TGTGCCAGCAGTTTAAACAATAATCAGCCCCAGCATTTT. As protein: CASSLNNNQPQHF. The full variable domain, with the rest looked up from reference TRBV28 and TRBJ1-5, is DVKVTQSSRYLVKRTGEKVFLECVQDMDHENMFWYRQDPGLGLRLIYFSYDVKMKEKGDIPEGYSVSREKKERFSLILESASTNQTSMYLCASSLNNNQPQHFGDGTRLSIL.